The 32 T cell receptor beta chains below all came from one sample that was sequenced in a study of blood T cell repertoires in COVID-19. Libraries were prepared by immunoSEQ multiplex PCR; TCRdb keeps only in-frame clonotypes and omits some of them. The data hold about 270,000 clones, with around 85% observed a single time. The sequenced sample consisted of peripheral blood. The source is a human donor with COVID-19, enrolled during active disease. The donor label of this sample is uncertain.

CDR3: CASSAGINLGNTIYF. Written as DNA, the CDR3 is TGTGCCAGCAGTGCGGGGATTAATTTGGGAAACACCATATATTTT. The V and J genes are TRBV28 and TRBJ1-3; D ambiguous. The V end lost 5 bases, the J end lost 4 bases, and 15 bases lay between the germline ends. Germline V lookup: CDR1 MDHEN, CDR2 SYDVKM. The CDR3 runs to 15 residues.

V is TRBV7-9 and J is TRBJ2-2; D is possibly TRBD1 (5 bases). The germline gives CDR1 SEHNR, CDR2 FQNEAQ (reference sequence). There are 16 residues in the CDR3. V lost 7 bases and J 0 bases, leaving 15 bases between the germline ends. The CDR3 DNA reads TGTGCCAGCACCCACTGGGGCGCATCGAACACCGGGGAGCTGTTTTTT. This codes for CASTHWGASNTGELFF.

This clone has only a few counts. The J gene is TRBJ1-2, the V gene TRBV7-8, with 7 positions matching TRBD1. Looked up from germline, CDR1 is SGHVS and CDR2 is FQNEAQ. The length of the CDR3 is 14 residues. With V trimmed by 1 base and J by 8 bases, 7 bases remained unmatched. The CDR3 nucleotides are TGTGCCAGCAGCTTAGAAGACAGGGTGGAAGGCTACACCTTC. Amino acid sequence: CASSLEDRVEGYTF.

The V and J genes are TRBV3-1 (or the pseudogene TRBV3-2) and TRBJ2-1; D is ambiguous. The CDR3 has 13 residues. Germline loops: CDR1 LGHDT, CDR2 YNNKEL (reference sequence). With 1 base removed from V and 5 bases from J, the gap between germline ends came to 6 bases. The CDR3: CASSQALNNEQFF. DNA for the CDR3: TGTGCCAGCAGCCAAGCCCTTAACAATGAGCAGTTCTTC.

The V gene is TRBV28, the J gene TRBJ2-7, with TRBD1 as a possible D gene (6 bases). Germline CDR1 MDHEN, CDR2 SYDVKM. V was pared by 2 bases and J by 4 bases, with 12 bases between. The length of the CDR3 is 14 residues. The CDR3 nucleotides read TGTGCCAGCAGTTTAGGGGGCCGTGAGTACGAGCAGTACTTC. Protein sequence: CASSLGGREYEQYF.

The genes are TRBV7-9 and TRBJ1-5; 10 positions agree with TRBD1. The CDR3 sequence is 16 residues long. Trimming took 3 bases from V and 4 from J; bases not matched to a gene: 6. CDR1 SEHNR and CDR2 FQNEAQ come from the germline V gene (reference sequence). CDR3 region: CASSFFGQGGNQPQHF. CDR3 nucleotide sequence: TGTGCCAGCAGCTTCTTCGGACAGGGGGGGAATCAGCCCCAGCATTTT.

This clone came up once. The same CDR3 arises from other DNA sequences in this sample as well. The chain uses TRBV19 and TRBJ1-5; unclear D gene. Trimming removed 6 bases from V and 1 base from J, with 7 bases in between. Germline CDR1 LNHDA, CDR2 SQIVND (reference sequence). The CDR3 totals 13 residues. The CDR3 DNA reads TGTGCCAGTAGAGACACGAGCAATCAGCCCCAGCATTTT. It translates to CASRDTSNQPQHF.

This chain uses TRBV5-8 with TRBJ1-5; D is unresolved. CDR1 is SGHTS and CDR2 is YDEGEE in the germline V gene. V lost 5 bases, J lost 1 base, and 16 bases lay in between. The CDR3 is 16 residues long. For the CDR3, the DNA is TGTGCCAGCAGATCCCGAGGAGGGATAAGCAATCAGCCCCAGCATTTT. Translation: CASRSRGGISNQPQHF.

The V and J genes are TRBV29-1 and TRBJ2-2; 10 bases are a match to TRBD1. V shed 7 bases and J 6 bases; nucleotides not matched to a gene: 2. Germline V gene data show CDR1 as SQVTM and CDR2 as ANQGSEA. The CDR3 extends over 12 amino acids. The chain's CDR3 is CSGDRGAGELFF. CDR3 DNA sequence: TGCAGCGGGGACAGGGGCGCCGGGGAGCTGTTTTTT.

Here the CDR3 DNA reads TGTGCCAGCTCACAACGCGACAGTGATCAGCCCCAGCATTTT. Encoded protein: CASSQRDSDQPQHF. V is TRBV18 and J is TRBJ1-5; a possible D gene is TRBD1 (5 bases). Per germline, CDR1 KGHSH and CDR2 LQKENI. Trimming removed 4 bases from V and 5 bases from J, with 12 bases in between. The CDR3 extends over 14 amino acids. Full variable domain (outside the CDR3, taken from reference TRBV18 and TRBJ1-5): NAGVMQNPRHLVRRRGQEARLRCSPMKGHSHVYWYRQLPEEGLKFMVYLQKENIIDESGMPKERFSAEFPKEGPSILRIQQVVRGDSAAYFCASSQRDSDQPQHFGDGTRLSIL.

The rearrangement uses TRBV9 and TRBJ2-7; tentative D call: TRBD2 (5 bases). Germline V gene sequence: CDR1 SGDLS, CDR2 YYNGEE. The V gene lost 0 bases and the J gene lost 6 bases, with 19 bases spanning the gap. CDR3 length: 16 residues. As DNA, the CDR3 is TGTGCCAGCAGCGTAGTGGAGGCGGAAACTCATGGCGAGCAGTACTTC. Protein product: CASSVVEAETHGEQYF.

The V and J genes are TRBV5-4 and TRBJ1-1; D may be TRBD1 (5 bases). Trimming cost V 0 bases and J 4 bases, with 13 bases left between them. This CDR3 has 15 amino acids. Germline loops: CDR1 SGHNT, CDR2 YYREEE (reference sequence). Here the CDR3 reads CASSLAQPGRTEAFF. The CDR3 bases are TGTGCCAGCAGCTTGGCCCAACCAGGGCGCACTGAAGCTTTCTTT.

This rearrangement joins TRBV19 to TRBJ1-5; no reliable D call. CDR3 length: 13 amino acids. Germline loops: CDR1 LNHDA, CDR2 SQIVND (reference sequence). V was shortened by 0 bases and J by 6 bases, with 6 bases between the two germline ends. The CDR3 region has the DNA TGTGCCAGTAGTATAGAACGGTTTCAGCCCCAGCATTTT. It translates to CASSIERFQPQHF.

This clone has just one count. The chain employs TRBV27 and TRBJ2-1; TRBD2 matches at 10 bases. From germline, CDR1 is MNHEY and CDR2 SMNVEV (reference sequence). V trimming: 3 bases; J trimming: 9 bases; junction bases outside the gene matches: 17. This CDR3 has 18 amino acids. CDR3 amino acids: CASSFWRGTSAITGEQFF. Written as DNA, the CDR3 is TGTGCCAGCAGTTTTTGGCGAGGGACTAGCGCCATCACGGGTGAGCAGTTCTTC.

The chain has TRBV7-6 and TRBJ1-2; D unclear. Germline values: CDR1 SGHVS, CDR2 FNYEAQ. The CDR3 is 13 residues long. The V and J ends lost 8 bases and 8 bases respectively, with 18 bases between them. The CDR3 region has the DNA TGTGCCAGCCGATCCCTGGCGGGCGAGGGCTACACCTTC. Its protein is CASRSLAGEGYTF.

The chain joins TRBV7-8 to TRBJ2-1, with 12 nucleotides matching TRBD2. This CDR3 has 15 residues. The trim removed 2 bases at V and 5 bases at J, leaving 1 base unmatched. Germline CDR1 SGHVS, CDR2 FQNEAQ. CDR3 in DNA: TGTGCCAGCAGCTTAACTAGCGGGAGGCACAATGAGCAGTTCTTC. This encodes CASSLTSGRHNEQFF.

The V gene is TRBV6-5, the J gene TRBJ2-2; no firm D call. The CDR3 runs 12 residues. Per germline, CDR1 MNHEY and CDR2 SVGAGI. The V end lost 6 bases, the J end lost 5 bases, and 7 bases lay between the germline ends. The CDR3 region is CASSLGTGELFF. CDR3 nucleotides: TGTGCCAGCAGCCTCGGTACCGGGGAGCTGTTTTTT.

The count of this clone is one. The chain recombines TRBV10-3 with TRBJ2-5, with 8 positions matching TRBD2. Per germline, CDR1 ENHRY and CDR2 SYGVKD. The CDR3 contains 15 residues. V lost 8 bases to trimming and J lost 2 bases; unmatched junction nucleotides: 10. DNA of the CDR3: TGTGCCATCCAAGGGGCTAGCGGGCCACAAGAGACCCAGTACTTC. This gives the protein CAIQGASGPQETQYF.

This clone was seen just once. The chain employs TRBV7-6 and TRBJ1-2; D is possibly TRBD1 (6 bases). The CDR3 sequence is 13 residues long. From germline, CDR1 is SGHVS and CDR2 FNYEAQ. V lost 5 bases to trimming and J lost 5 bases, with 12 bases between them. CDR3 DNA: TGTGCCAGCAGCCCCGGACAGTCTTATGGCTACACCTTC. It is translated as CASSPGQSYGYTF.

This chain links TRBV30 with TRBJ1-1; 9 bases line up with TRBD1. Germline-derived CDR1 and CDR2 are GTSNPN and SVGIG (reference sequence). J gave up 1 base and V 6 bases, and 9 bases lay outside the gene matches. This CDR3 is 15 amino acids long. CDR3 residues: CACTNLDRGNTEAFF. CDR3 coding DNA: TGTGCCTGCACCAACTTGGACAGGGGGAACACTGAAGCTTTCTTT. Using reference TRBV30 and TRBJ1-1 for the parts outside the CDR3, the full variable domain is SQTIHQWPATLVQPVGSPLSLECTVEGTSNPNLYWYRQAAGRGLQLLFYSVGIGQISSEVPQNLSASRPQDRQFILSSKKLLLSDSGFYLCACTNLDRGNTEAFFGQGTRLTVV.

V gene TRBV27 combines with J gene TRBJ2-1; 9 nucleotides match TRBD2. This CDR3 region has 16 residues. The V and J ends lost 5 bases and 9 bases, in that order; junction bases with no gene match: 14. Germline values: CDR1 MNHEY, CDR2 SMNVEV (reference sequence). In DNA, the CDR3 is TGTGCCAGCAGTCCCCGATTGGGACTAGCAACAGGTGAGCAGTTCTTC. Its translation is CASSPRLGLATGEQFF.

This clone was seen a handful of times. This chain links TRBV28 with TRBJ2-3; 11 bases are a match to TRBD2. J was trimmed by 2 bases and V by 5 bases; bases with no gene match: 12. This CDR3 region has 18 residues. From germline, CDR1 is MDHEN and CDR2 SYDVKM. The CDR3 nucleotides are TGTGCCAGCAGTCGACCGACCGGGACTAGCGGCGTCACAGATACGCAGTATTTT. Translation: CASSRPTGTSGVTDTQYF.

V usage is TRBV11-2 and J usage is TRBJ1-1; weak D call: TRBD1 (5 bases). The V gene's germline CDR1 is SGHAT and CDR2 FQNNGV. The CDR3 runs to 18 residues. Trimming left V 1 base short and J 3 bases short, with 21 bases between. The CDR3 loop reads CASSLAWTGVGVDTEAFF. Written as DNA, the CDR3 is TGTGCCAGCAGCTTAGCCTGGACGGGGGTAGGTGTGGACACTGAAGCTTTCTTT.

Points on this clone: The same CDR3 arises from other DNA sequences in this sample as well. The rearrangement joins TRBV28 to TRBJ1-1; 7 nucleotides agree with TRBD1. CDR1 is MDHEN and CDR2 is SYDVKM in the germline V gene. V was pared by 5 bases and J by 4 bases, with 7 bases of the junction left unmatched. The CDR3 spans 14 residues. The CDR3 sequence: CASSRTGVSTEAFF. For the CDR3, the DNA is TGTGCCAGCAGTCGAACAGGGGTGAGCACTGAAGCTTTCTTT.

The rearrangement uses TRBV5-1 and TRBJ2-5; 11 bases map to TRBD2. Germline V CDR1 and CDR2: SGHRS, YFSETQ. The CDR3 sequence is 19 residues long. Trimming cost V 1 base and J 2 bases; bases outside gene matches: 13. This CDR3 reads CASSLPKGIASGRQETQYF. The CDR3 DNA reads as TGCGCCAGCAGCTTGCCTAAAGGTATTGCTAGCGGGAGGCAAGAGACCCAGTACTTC.

The J gene is TRBJ1-2, the V gene TRBV30; D is uncertain. In germline, CDR1 is GTSNPN, CDR2 SVGIG (reference sequence). Trimming took off 3 bases at V and 4 bases at J, with 15 bases between the two ends. The CDR3 length is 14 residues. The CDR3 here is CAWSRDNGFYGYTF. For the CDR3, the DNA is TGTGCCTGGAGCCGGGATAACGGATTCTATGGCTACACCTTC. The full variable domain, its missing parts supplied by reference TRBV30 and TRBJ1-2, is SQTIHQWPATLVQPVGSPLSLECTVEGTSNPNLYWYRQAAGRGLQLLFYSVGIGQISSEVPQNLSASRPQDRQFILSSKKLLLSDSGFYLCAWSRDNGFYGYTFGSGTRLTVV.

This clone was seen at least ten times. The chain joins TRBV5-6 to TRBJ2-7; D might be TRBD1 (6 bases). The CDR3 covers 17 residues. Germline-derived CDR1 and CDR2 are SGHDT and YYEEEE. The ends were cut back, 4 bases at V and 4 bases at J, with 24 bases in the middle. The CDR3 nucleotides are TGTGCCAGCAGCGAGACCCGTGGCCAGGGCCAGGGGTACGAGCAGTACTTC. It translates to CASSETRGQGQGYEQYF.

Remarks on this clone: The same CDR3 is also encoded by other DNA sequences in this sample. This rearrangement joins TRBV6-5 to TRBJ1-1; TRBD1 agrees at 7 bases. Trimming removed 4 bases from V and 2 bases from J; junction bases left unmatched: 4. This CDR3 has 14 residues. Germline values: CDR1 MNHEY, CDR2 SVGAGI. This CDR3 reads CASSSGQPNTEAFF. CDR3 nucleotide sequence: TGTGCCAGCAGTTCGGGACAGCCTAACACTGAAGCTTTCTTT.

The rearrangement links TRBV5-1 to TRBJ2-1; 9 bases are shared with TRBD2. Germline values: CDR1 SGHRS, CDR2 YFSETQ. The CDR3 contains 16 residues. After removal of 6 bases from V and 4 bases from J, the junction contained 11 bases not matched to a gene. This CDR3 reads CASTTDSGSRYNEQFF. The CDR3 coding sequence is TGCGCCAGCACCACAGATAGCGGGAGCAGGTACAATGAGCAGTTCTTC.

The chain joins TRBV29-1 to TRBJ1-2, with D uncertain. V was clipped by 0 bases and J by 5 bases, with 22 bases between them. The length of the CDR3 is 17 residues. The germline V gene has CDR1 SQVTM and CDR2 ANQGSEA. Here the CDR3 reads CSVEDLPRAESLYGYTF. CDR3 nucleotide sequence: TGCAGCGTTGAAGATCTTCCGAGGGCCGAGTCCTTATATGGCTACACCTTC.

The chain employs TRBV20-1 and TRBJ1-1; D is perhaps TRBD1 (6 bases). This CDR3 is built from 16 residues. Per germline, CDR1 DFQATT and CDR2 SNEGSKA (reference sequence). Deletions cut 3 bases from V and 1 base from J, with 18 bases between. The DNA for the CDR3 is TGCAGTGCTAGTAGCCCGGGGGGCGGAGGGAACACTGAAGCTTTCTTT. Translating it yields CSASSPGGGGNTEAFF.

The V and J genes are TRBV18 and TRBJ2-1; weak D call: TRBD2 (5 bases). Trimming cost V 3 bases and J 0 bases, with 9 bases left between them. From germline, CDR1 is KGHSH and CDR2 LQKENI. There are 15 residues in the CDR3. The CDR3 spells CASSPSGSSYNEQFF. The CDR3 DNA sequence: TGTGCCAGCTCACCGAGCGGAAGCTCCTACAATGAGCAGTTCTTC.